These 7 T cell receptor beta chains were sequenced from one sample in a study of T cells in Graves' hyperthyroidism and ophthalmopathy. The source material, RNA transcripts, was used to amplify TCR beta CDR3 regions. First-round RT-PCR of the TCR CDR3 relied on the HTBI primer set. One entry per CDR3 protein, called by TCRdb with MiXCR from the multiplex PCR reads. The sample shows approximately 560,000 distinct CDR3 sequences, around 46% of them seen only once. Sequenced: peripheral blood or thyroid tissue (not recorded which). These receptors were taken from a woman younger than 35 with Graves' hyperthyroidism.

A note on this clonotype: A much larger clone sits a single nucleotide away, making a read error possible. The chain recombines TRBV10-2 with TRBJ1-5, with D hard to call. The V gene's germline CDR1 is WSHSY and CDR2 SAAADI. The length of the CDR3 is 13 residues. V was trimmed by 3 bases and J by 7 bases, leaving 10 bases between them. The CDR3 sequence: CASSEGRQQPQHF. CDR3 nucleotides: TGCGCCAGCAGTGAAGGACGGCAGCAGCCCCAGCATTTT.

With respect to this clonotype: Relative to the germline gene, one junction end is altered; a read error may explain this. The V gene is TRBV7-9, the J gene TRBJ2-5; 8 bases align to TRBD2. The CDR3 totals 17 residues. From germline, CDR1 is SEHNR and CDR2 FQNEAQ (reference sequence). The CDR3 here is CASSQALTGGAQETQYF. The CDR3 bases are TGCGCCAGCAGCCAAGCCCTGACGGGAGGGGCCCAAGAGACCCAGTACTTC.

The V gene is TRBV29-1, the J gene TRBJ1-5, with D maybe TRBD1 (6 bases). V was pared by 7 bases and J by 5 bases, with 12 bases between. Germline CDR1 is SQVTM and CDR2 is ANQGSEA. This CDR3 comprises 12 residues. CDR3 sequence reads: CSGGGGDQPQHF. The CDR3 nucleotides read TGCAGCGGCGGCGGGGGCGATCAGCCCCAGCATTTT.

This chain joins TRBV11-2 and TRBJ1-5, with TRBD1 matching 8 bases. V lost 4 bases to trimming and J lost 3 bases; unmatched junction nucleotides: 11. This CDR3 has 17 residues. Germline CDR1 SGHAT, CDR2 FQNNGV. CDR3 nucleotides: TGTGCCAGCAGCTGCCAGATGGGGACAGGTTACAATCAGCCCCAGCATTTT. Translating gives CASSCQMGTGYNQPQHF.

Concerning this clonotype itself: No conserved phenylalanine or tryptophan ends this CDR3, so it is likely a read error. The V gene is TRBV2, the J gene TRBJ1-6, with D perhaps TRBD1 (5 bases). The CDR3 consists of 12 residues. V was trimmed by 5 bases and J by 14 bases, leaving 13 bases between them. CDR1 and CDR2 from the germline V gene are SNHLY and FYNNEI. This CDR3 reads CASSYEGFALHL. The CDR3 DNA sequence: TGTGCCAGCAGTTACGAGGGGTTCGCCCTCCACCTT.

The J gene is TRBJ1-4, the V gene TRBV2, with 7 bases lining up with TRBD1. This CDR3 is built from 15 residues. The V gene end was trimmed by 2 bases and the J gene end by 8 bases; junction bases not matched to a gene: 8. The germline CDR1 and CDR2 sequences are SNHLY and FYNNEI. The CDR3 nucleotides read TGTGCCAGCAGTGAACGGACAGGAGGCGGGGAAAAACTGTTTTTT. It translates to CASSERTGGGEKLFF.

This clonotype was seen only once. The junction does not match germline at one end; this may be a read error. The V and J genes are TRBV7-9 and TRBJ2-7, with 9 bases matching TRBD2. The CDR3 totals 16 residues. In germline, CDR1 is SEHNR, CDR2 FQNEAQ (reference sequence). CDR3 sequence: CASSLSPSASGDEQYF. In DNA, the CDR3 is TGCGCCAGCAGCCTCTCCCCAAGTGCTAGCGGGGACGAGCAGTACTTC.